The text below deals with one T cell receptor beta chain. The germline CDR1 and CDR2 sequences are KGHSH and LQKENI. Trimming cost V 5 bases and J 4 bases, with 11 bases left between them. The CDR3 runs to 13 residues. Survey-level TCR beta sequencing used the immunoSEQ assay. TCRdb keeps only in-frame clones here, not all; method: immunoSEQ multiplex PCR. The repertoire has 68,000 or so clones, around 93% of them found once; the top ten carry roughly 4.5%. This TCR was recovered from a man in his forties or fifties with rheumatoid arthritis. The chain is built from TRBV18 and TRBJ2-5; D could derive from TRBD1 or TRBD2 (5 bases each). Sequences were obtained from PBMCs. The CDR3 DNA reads TGTGCCAGCTCAGGTGTTGGGGGAGAGACCCAGTACTTC. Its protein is CASSGVGGETQYF.